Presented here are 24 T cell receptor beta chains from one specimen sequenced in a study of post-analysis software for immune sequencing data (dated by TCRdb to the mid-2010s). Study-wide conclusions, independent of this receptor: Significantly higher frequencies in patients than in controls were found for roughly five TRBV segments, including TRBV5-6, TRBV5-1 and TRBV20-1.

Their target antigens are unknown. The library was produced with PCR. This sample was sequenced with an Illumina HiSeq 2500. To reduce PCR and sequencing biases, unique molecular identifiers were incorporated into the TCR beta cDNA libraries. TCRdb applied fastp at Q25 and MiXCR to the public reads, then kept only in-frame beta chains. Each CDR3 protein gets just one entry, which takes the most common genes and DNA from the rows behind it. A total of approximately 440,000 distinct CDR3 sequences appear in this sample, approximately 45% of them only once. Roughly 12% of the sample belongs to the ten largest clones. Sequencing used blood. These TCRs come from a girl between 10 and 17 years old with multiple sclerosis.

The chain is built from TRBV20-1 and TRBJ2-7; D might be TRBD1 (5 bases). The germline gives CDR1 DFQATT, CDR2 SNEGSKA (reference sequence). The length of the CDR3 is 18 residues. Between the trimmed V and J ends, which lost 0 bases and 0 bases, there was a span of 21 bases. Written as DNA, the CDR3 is TGCAGTGCTAGAGACGAAAATTATCTGACAGTGAACTCCTACGAGCAGTACTTC. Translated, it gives CSARDENYLTVNSYEQYF.

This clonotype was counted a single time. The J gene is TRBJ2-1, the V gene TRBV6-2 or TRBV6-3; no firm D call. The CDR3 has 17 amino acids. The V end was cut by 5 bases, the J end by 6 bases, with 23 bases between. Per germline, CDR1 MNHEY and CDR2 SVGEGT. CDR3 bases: TGTGCCAGCAGTCGCCCCCTAGGGCCCCCACGACCCAATGAGCAGTTCTTC. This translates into CASSRPLGPPRPNEQFF.

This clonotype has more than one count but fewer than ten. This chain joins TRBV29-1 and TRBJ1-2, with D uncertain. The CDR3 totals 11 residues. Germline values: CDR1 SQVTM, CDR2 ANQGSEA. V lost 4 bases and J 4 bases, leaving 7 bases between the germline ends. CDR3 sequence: CSVVFLYGYTF. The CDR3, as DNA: TGCAGCGTTGTATTCCTCTATGGCTACACCTTC. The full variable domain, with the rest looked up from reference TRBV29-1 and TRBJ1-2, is SAVISQKPSRDICQRGTSLTIQCQVDSQVTMMFWYRQQPGQSLTLIATANQGSEATYESGFVIDKFPISRPNLTFSTLTVSNMSPEDSSIYLCSVVFLYGYTFGSGTRLTVV.

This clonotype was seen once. The chain's CDR3 is CASSLRLAGLIDTQYF. As DNA, the CDR3 is TGTGCCAGCAGCTTAAGACTAGCGGGATTAATAGATACGCAGTATTTT. This rearrangement joins TRBV7-2 to TRBJ2-3; the match to TRBD2 covers 11 bases. The CDR3 covers 16 residues. Germline assignment: CDR1 SGHTA and CDR2 FQGNSA. With 2 bases clipped from V and 5 bases from J, the junction kept 6 bases outside the gene matches.

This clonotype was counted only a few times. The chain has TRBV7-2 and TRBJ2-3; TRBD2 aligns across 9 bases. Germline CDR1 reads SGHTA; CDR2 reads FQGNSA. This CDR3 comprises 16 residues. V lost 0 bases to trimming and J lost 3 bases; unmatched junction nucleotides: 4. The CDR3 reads CASSLAREGGTDTQYF. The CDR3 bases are TGTGCCAGCAGCTTAGCGCGGGAGGGTGGGACAGATACGCAGTATTTT.

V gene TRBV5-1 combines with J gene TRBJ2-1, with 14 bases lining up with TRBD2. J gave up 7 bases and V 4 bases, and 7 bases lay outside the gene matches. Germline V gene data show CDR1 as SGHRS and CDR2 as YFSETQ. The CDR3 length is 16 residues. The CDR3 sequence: CASSEEGTSGSNEQFF. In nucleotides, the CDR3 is TGCGCCAGCAGCGAAGAAGGGACTAGCGGGAGTAATGAGCAGTTCTTC.

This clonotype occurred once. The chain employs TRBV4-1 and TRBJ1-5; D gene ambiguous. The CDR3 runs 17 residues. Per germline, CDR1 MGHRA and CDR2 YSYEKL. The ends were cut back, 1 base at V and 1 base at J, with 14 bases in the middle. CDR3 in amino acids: CASSQGSRAGSNQPQHF. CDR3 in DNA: TGCGCCAGCAGCCAAGGGTCAAGGGCGGGAAGCAATCAGCCCCAGCATTTT.

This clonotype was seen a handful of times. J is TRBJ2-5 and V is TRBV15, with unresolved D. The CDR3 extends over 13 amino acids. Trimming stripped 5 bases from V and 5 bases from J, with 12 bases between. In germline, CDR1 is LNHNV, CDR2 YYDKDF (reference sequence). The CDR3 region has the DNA TGTGCCACCAGCGTACAACACATGGAGACCCAGTACTTC. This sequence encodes CATSVQHMETQYF.

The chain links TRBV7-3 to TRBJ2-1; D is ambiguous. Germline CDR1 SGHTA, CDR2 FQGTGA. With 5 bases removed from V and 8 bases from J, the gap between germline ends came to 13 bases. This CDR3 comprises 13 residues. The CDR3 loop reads CASSPQYSHEQFF. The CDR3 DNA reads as TGTGCCAGCAGCCCCCAATACTCGCATGAGCAGTTCTTC.

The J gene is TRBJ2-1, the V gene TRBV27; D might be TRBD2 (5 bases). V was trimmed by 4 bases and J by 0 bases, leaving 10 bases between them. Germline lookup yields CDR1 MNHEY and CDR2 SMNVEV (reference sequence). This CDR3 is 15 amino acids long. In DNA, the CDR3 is TGTGCCAGCAGTTCCCGGAGGAACTCCTACAATGAGCAGTTCTTC. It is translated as CASSSRRNSYNEQFF.

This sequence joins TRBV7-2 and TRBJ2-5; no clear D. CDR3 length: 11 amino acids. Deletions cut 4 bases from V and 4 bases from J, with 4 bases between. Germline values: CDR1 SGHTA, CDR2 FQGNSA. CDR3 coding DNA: TGTGCCAGCAGCTCTACAGAGACCCAGTACTTC. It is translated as CASSSTETQYF. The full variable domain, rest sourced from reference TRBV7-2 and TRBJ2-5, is GAGVSQSPSNKVTEKGKDVELRCDPISGHTALYWYRQSLGQGLEFLIYFQGNSAPDKSGLPSDRFSAERTGGSVSTLTIQRTQQEDSAVYLCASSSTETQYFGPGTRLLVL.

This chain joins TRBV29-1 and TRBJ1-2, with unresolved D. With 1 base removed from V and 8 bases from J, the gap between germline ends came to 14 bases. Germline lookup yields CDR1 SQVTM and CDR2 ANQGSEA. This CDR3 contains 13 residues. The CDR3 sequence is CSVEGIGVAGYTF. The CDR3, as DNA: TGCAGCGTTGAAGGGATTGGGGTTGCGGGCTACACCTTC.

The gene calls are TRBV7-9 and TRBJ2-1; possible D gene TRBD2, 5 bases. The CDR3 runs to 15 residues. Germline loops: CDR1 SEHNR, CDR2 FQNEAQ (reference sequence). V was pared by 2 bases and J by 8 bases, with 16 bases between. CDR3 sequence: CASSLLVPTGDEQFF. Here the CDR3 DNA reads TGTGCCAGCAGCTTATTAGTACCCACCGGGGATGAGCAGTTCTTC.

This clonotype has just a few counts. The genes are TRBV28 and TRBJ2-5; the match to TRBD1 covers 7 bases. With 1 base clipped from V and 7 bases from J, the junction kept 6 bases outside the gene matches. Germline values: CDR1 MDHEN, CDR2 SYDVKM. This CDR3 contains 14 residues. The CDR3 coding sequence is TGTGCCAGCAGTTTATCGACAGGGCAGGTGACCCAGTACTTC. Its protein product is CASSLSTGQVTQYF. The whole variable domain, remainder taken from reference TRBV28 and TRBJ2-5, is DVKVTQSSRYLVKRTGEKVFLECVQDMDHENMFWYRQDPGLGLRLIYFSYDVKMKEKGDIPEGYSVSREKKERFSLILESASTNQTSMYLCASSLSTGQVTQYFGPGTRLLVL.

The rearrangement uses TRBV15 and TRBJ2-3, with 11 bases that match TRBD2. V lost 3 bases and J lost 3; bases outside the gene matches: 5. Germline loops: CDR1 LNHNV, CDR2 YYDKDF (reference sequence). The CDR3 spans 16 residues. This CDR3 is CATSRTSGIITDTQYF. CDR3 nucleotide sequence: TGTGCCACCAGCAGGACTAGCGGGATTATAACAGATACGCAGTATTTT.

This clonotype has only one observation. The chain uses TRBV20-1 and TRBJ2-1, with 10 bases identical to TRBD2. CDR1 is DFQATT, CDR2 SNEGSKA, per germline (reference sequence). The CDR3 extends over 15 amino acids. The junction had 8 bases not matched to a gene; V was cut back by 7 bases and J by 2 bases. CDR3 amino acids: CSVKTLAGAYNEQFF. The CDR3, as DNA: TGCAGTGTTAAGACCCTAGCGGGAGCCTACAATGAGCAGTTCTTC.

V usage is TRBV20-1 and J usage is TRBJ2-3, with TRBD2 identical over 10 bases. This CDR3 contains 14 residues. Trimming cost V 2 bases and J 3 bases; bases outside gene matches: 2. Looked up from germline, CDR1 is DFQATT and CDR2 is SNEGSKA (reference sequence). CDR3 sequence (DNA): TGCAGTGCTAGAACTAGCGGGACGACAGATACGCAGTATTTT. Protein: CSARTSGTTDTQYF.

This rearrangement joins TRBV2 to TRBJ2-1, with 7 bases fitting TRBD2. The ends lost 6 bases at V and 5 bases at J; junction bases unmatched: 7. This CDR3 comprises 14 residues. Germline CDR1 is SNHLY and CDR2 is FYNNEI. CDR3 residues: CASSGAGAHNEQFF. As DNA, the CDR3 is TGTGCCAGCAGCGGGGCGGGAGCGCACAATGAGCAGTTCTTC.

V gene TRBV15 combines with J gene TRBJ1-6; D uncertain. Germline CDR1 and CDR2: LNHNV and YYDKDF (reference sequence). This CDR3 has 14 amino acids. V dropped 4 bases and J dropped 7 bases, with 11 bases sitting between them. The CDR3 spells CATSNGRGNSPLHF. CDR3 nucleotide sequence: TGTGCCACCAGCAACGGGCGGGGAAATTCACCCCTCCACTTT.

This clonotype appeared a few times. CDR3 loop: CSAENRGNEQFF. As DNA, the CDR3 is TGCAGTGCTGAAAACAGGGGCAATGAGCAGTTCTTC. V gene TRBV20-1 combines with J gene TRBJ2-1, with 7 bases lining up with TRBD1. CDR3 size: 12 residues. V lost 5 bases, J lost 6 bases, and 4 bases stayed unmatched. CDR1 and CDR2 from the germline V gene are DFQATT and SNEGSKA (reference sequence).

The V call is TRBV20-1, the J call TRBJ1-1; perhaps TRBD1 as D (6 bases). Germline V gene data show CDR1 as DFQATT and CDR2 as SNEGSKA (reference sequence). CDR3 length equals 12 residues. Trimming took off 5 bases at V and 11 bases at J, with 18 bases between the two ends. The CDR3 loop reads CSAPDRGTEAFF. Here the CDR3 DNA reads TGCAGTGCTCCAGATAGGGGGACGGAGGCTTTCTTT.

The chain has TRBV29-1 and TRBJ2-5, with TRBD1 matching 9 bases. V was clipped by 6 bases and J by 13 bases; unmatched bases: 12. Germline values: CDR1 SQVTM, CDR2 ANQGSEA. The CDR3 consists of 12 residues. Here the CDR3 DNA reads TGCAGCGTCCGCCCGGGACAGGGTGAGGTGTACTTC. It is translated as CSVRPGQGEVYF.

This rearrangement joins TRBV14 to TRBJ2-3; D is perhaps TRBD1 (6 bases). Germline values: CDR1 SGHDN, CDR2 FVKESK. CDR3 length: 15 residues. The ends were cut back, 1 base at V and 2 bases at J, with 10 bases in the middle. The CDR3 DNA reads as TGTGCCAGCAGCCAAGTACAGGGAGTCACAGATACGCAGTATTTT. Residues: CASSQVQGVTDTQYF. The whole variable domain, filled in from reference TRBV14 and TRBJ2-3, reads EAGVTQFPSHSVIEKGQTVTLRCDPISGHDNLYWYRRVMGKEIKFLLHFVKESKQDESGMPNNRFLAERTGGTYSTLKVQPAELEDSGVYFCASSQVQGVTDTQYFGPGTRLTVL.

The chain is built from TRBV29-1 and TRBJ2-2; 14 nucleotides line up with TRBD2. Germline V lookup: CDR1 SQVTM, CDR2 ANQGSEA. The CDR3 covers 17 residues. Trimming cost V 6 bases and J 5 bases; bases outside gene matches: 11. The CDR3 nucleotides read TGCAGCGTCCCGTCCGGGACTAGCGGGAGAGAAACCGGGGAGCTGTTTTTT. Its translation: CSVPSGTSGRETGELFF.